One sample yielded the 12 T cell receptor beta chains listed below, sequenced in a study of tumor and adjacent non-tumor tissue in lung cancer. This sample's RNA came from whole unsorted tissue. More than 3 cm separated this lung sample from the edge of the tumor. Three rounds of nested PCR, following a modified ARM-PCR protocol, produced the TCRbeta library. Using its own MiXCR run on the multiplex PCR reads, TCRdb lists one record per CDR3 protein. The top ten clones hold roughly 19% of a sample with some 99,000 distinct CDR3 sequences, roughly three fifths of them seen once. Sample: distant non-tumor lung tissue. Receptors originate from a man aged 60 to 69 with non-small cell lung cancer.

The rearrangement joins TRBV19 to TRBJ1-1; 10 nucleotides line up with TRBD1. Looked up from germline, CDR1 is LNHDA and CDR2 is SQIVND (reference sequence). V was clipped by 10 bases and J by 1 base; unmatched bases: 21. There are 19 residues in the CDR3. The CDR3 DNA follows: TGTGCCAATATCCCTCCCCTCAGAAGACAGGGGGCACAGAACACTGAAGCTTTCTTT. The encoded protein is CANIPPLRRQGAQNTEAFF. The full variable domain, with the rest looked up from reference TRBV19 and TRBJ1-1, is DGGITQSPKYLFRKEGQNVTLSCEQNLNHDAMYWYRQDPGQGLRLIYYSQIVNDFQKGDIAEGYSVSREKKESFPLTVTSAQKNPTAFYLCANIPPLRRQGAQNTEAFFGQGTRLTVV.

The chain is built from TRBV20-1 and TRBJ2-7; 9 bases are a match to TRBD1. Trimming cost V 1 base and J 8 bases; bases outside gene matches: 21. This CDR3 has 18 residues. CDR1 and CDR2 (germline): DFQATT, SNEGSKA (reference sequence). The DNA for the CDR3 is TGCAGTGCTAGAGCGGGCGGTCGCTCTGGGACAGGGTTTTACAAGCAGTACTTC. Protein: CSARAGGRSGTGFYKQYF.

Regarding this clonotype: Compared with germline, one end of the junction differs, possibly owing to a read error. The chain is built from TRBV4-3 and TRBJ2-7; 9 bases map to TRBD2. This CDR3 comprises 19 residues. The germline CDR1 and CDR2 sequences are LGHNA and YSLEER. This CDR3 is CASSQDLASGIGCSYEQYF. Here the CDR3 DNA reads TGTGCCAGCAGCCAAGATCTAGCTAGCGGGATAGGGTGCTCCTACGAGCAGTACTTC.

This clonotype was counted a few times. A much bigger clone sits one base away, suggesting this may be a read error. The CDR3 DNA reads as TGTGCCAGCAGCAAGGACAGAGTTTATAGCAATCAGCCCCAGTATTTT. It codes for CASSKDRVYSNQPQYF. The rearrangement joins TRBV6-1 to TRBJ1-5; D might be TRBD1 (6 bases). Gene TRBJ2-3 matches the end of the DNA better, so the J call may be wrong. CDR1 and CDR2 (germline): MNHNS, SASEGT. The CDR3 loop spans 16 amino acids.

This clonotype came up many times. The chain recombines TRBV6-1 with TRBJ2-2; no firm D call. V was shortened by 3 bases and J by 4 bases, with 21 bases between the two germline ends. Germline V lookup: CDR1 MNHNS, CDR2 SASEGT. CDR3 length: 18 amino acids. This CDR3 reads CASSEVTGSLRGTGELFF. DNA of the CDR3: TGTGCCAGCAGTGAGGTGACGGGTTCCCTTCGTGGCACCGGGGAGCTGTTTTTT.

J is TRBJ2-6 and V is TRBV19; D gene uncertain. The V end lost 4 bases, the J end lost 3 bases, and 25 bases lay between the germline ends. This CDR3 is built from 20 residues. CDR1 and CDR2 (germline): LNHDA, SQIVND (reference sequence). The CDR3 sequence is CASSTTLTNKVTGGANVLTF. The CDR3 DNA reads as TGTGCCAGTAGTACTACCTTGACCAACAAGGTGACGGGTGGGGCCAACGTCCTGACTTTC.

The rearrangement links TRBV7-2 to TRBJ2-7, with 9 nucleotides matching TRBD2. Germline V CDR1 and CDR2: SGHTA, FQGNSA. Trimming took 5 bases from V and 2 from J; bases not matched to a gene: 7. This CDR3 spans 15 amino acids. This chain's CDR3 is CASSGAGGGAYEQYF. Here the CDR3 DNA reads TGTGCCAGCAGCGGAGCGGGAGGAGGGGCCTACGAGCAGTACTTC.

The table lists this clonotype with a count of one. One junction end does not reproduce the germline sequence, and a read error may be involved. V gene TRBV12-3 or TRBV12-4 combines with J gene TRBJ1-4; 10 bases match TRBD1. The CDR3 contains 15 residues. In nucleotides, the CDR3 is TGTGCCAACAGTACCCGGACAGGGGGTGCTGAAAAACTGTTTTTT. It is translated as CANSTRTGGAEKLFF.

Remarks on this clonotype: The junction departs from the called germline gene at one end, perhaps through a read error. The V call is TRBV6-1, the J call TRBJ1-4; tentative D call: TRBD1 (6 bases). The germline gives CDR1 MNHNS, CDR2 SASEGT. The CDR3 is made up of 13 amino acids. For the CDR3, the DNA is TGTGCCAGCAGTGGACAGGCTTATGAAAAACTGCTCTTT. This gives the protein CASSGQAYEKLLF.

About this clonotype itself: This clone may be a read error of a much larger clone one base away. The gene calls are TRBV7-9 and TRBJ2-2; maybe TRBD1 (6 bases). Trimming shortened V by 2 bases and J by 12 bases, and 16 bases separated the two germline ends. Germline V CDR1 and CDR2: SEHNR, FQNEAQ (reference sequence). The CDR3 covers 14 residues. CDR3 in DNA: TGTGCCAGCAGCTTATCCGGCTCTCAGGGGAAGCTGTTTTTT. It is translated as CASSLSGSQGKLFF.

On this clonotype: Sequence at one end of the junction differs from germline and may be a read error. V gene TRBV6-1 combines with J gene TRBJ2-5, with D perhaps TRBD1 or TRBD2 (6 bases each). This CDR3 has 15 residues. Germline CDR1 and CDR2: MNHNS and SASEGT. The CDR3 spells CASRNGGPPAGTQYF. CDR3 coding DNA: TGTGCTAGCAGGAACGGGGGCCCTCCTGCAGGAACCCAGTACTTC.

As concerns this clonotype: A junction end diverges from the germline sequence, so it may reflect a read error. The J gene is TRBJ1-1, the V gene TRBV6-7, with a possible D match to TRBD1 (6 bases). TRBV6-7 is recorded as an ORF, its role being uncertain. The length of the CDR3 is 16 residues. CDR3 in amino acids: CDSSYSIGGCNTEAFF. CDR3 bases: TGTGACAGCAGTTACTCGATAGGGGGTTGTAACACTGAAGCTTTCTTT.